This TCR beta chain came from a study of T cell clones after liver transplantation. V was pared by 5 bases and J by 1 base, with 8 bases of the junction left unmatched. The CDR3 is 15 amino acids. Germline V gene lookup returns CDR1 KGHSH and CDR2 LQKENI. TCRdb's copy holds only in-frame clones and misses some; the assay was immunoSEQ multiplex PCR. The data hold under 130,000 clones, with around 80% observed a single time. The sample in question was CD4+ T cells from blood, obtained around 50 months after liver transplant. The V gene is TRBV18, the J gene TRBJ2-7, with 7 bases lining up with TRBD2. The sequence was obtained from a human patient who received a liver transplant. Some T cells may arise from the graft donor. The CDR3 region is CASSSSRLASYEQYF. The CDR3 DNA follows: TGTGCCAGCTCATCAAGCCGACTAGCTTCCTACGAGCAGTACTTC.